The 26 T cell receptor beta chains below were found in one sample sequenced in a study of identical twins. TCRdb re-called the 5' RACE reads with MiXCR, one entry per CDR3 protein. Seen here are approximately 1.8 million distinct CDR3 sequences, more than 30% observed once, and the top ten hold around 0.3%. The specimen was cord blood. These receptors were taken from a newborn girl in good health.

The chain uses TRBV20-1 and TRBJ2-1, with D perhaps assigned TRBD1 or TRBD2 (5 bases each). The DNA end favors TRBJ2-7, so the J call may be wrong. The CDR3 runs 13 residues. The V gene's germline CDR1 is DFQATT and CDR2 SNEGSKA (reference sequence). The CDR3 reads CSAWGSLHNEQYF. In nucleotides, the CDR3 is TGCAGTGCTTGGGGGAGTCTCCACAATGAGCAGTACTTC.

This clonotype was counted only a few times. V usage is TRBV11-2 and J usage is TRBJ2-3; 10 positions agree with TRBD2. Germline CDR1 reads SGHAT; CDR2 reads FQNNGV. V lost 4 bases to trimming and J lost 7 bases; unmatched junction nucleotides: 8. The CDR3 extends over 15 amino acids. The CDR3 is CASSSPAGGLHTQYF. The CDR3 DNA reads TGTGCCAGCAGCTCACCAGCGGGAGGGCTGCATACGCAGTATTTT.

The CDR3 spells CASSSVGGAARNEQFF. The CDR3 DNA reads TGTGCCAGCAGCTCTGTAGGGGGGGCAGCCCGAAATGAGCAGTTCTTC. The gene calls are TRBV7-9 and TRBJ2-1; D is perhaps TRBD2 (7 bases). The CDR3 length is 16 residues. V lost 4 bases and J lost 7, with 20 bases in between. Germline-derived CDR1 and CDR2 are SEHNR and FQNEAQ (reference sequence).

This chain joins TRBV20-1 and TRBJ2-5; 10 nucleotides line up with TRBD2. Trimming removed 2 bases from V and 11 bases from J; junction bases left unmatched: 11. Germline-derived CDR1 and CDR2 are DFQATT and SNEGSKA (reference sequence). The length of the CDR3 is 14 residues. The CDR3 loop is CSARIPSGSPEQYF. CDR3 nucleotide sequence: TGCAGTGCTAGAATACCTAGCGGGAGTCCTGAGCAGTACTTC.

The CDR3 DNA reads TGTGCCAGCAGTTTGAAAGGGTGGGCTGAAAAACTGTTTTTT. It translates to CASSLKGWAEKLFF. The V gene is TRBV27, the J gene TRBJ1-4; D unresolved. V was trimmed by 3 bases and J by 7 bases, leaving 12 bases between them. This CDR3 is 14 amino acids long. The germline gives CDR1 MNHEY, CDR2 SMNVEV (reference sequence).

This clonotype was seen repeatedly, ten times or more. J is TRBJ2-5 and V is TRBV10-3; TRBD2 aligns across 7 bases. Trimming took 10 bases from V and 3 from J; bases not matched to a gene: 2. This CDR3 is 11 amino acids long. CDR1 is ENHRY, CDR2 SYGVKD, per germline. The DNA for the CDR3 is TGTGCCAGCGGGGGAAAAGAGACCCAGTACTTC. Amino acids: CASGGKETQYF.

As concerns this clonotype: One junction end does not reproduce the germline sequence, and a read error may be involved. The V and J genes are TRBV4-2 and TRBJ1-5; TRBD1 matches 11 bases. The CDR3 has 18 amino acids. The V gene's germline CDR1 is LGHNA and CDR2 YNFKEQ. The CDR3 DNA is TGTGCCAGCAGCCAAGAAGGGGCGGGGACAGGGGGATCTCAGCCCCAGAATTTT. Its translation: CASSQEGAGTGGSQPQNF.

The chain carries TRBV27 and TRBJ2-1, with D perhaps matching TRBD2 (5 bases). The CDR3 totals 16 residues. Looked up from germline, CDR1 is MNHEY and CDR2 is SMNVEV (reference sequence). V was shortened by 6 bases and J by 6 bases, with 21 bases between the two germline ends. The CDR3 DNA sequence: TGTGCCAGCAGGACAAAGACAACAAAAGAGGGCAATGAGCAGTTCTTC. Amino acid sequence: CASRTKTTKEGNEQFF.

The chain joins TRBV2 to TRBJ2-7; 7 nucleotides align to TRBD1. This CDR3 region has 16 residues. Germline V lookup: CDR1 SNHLY, CDR2 FYNNEI. Trimming took 6 bases from V and 0 from J; bases not matched to a gene: 11. The CDR3 DNA reads TGTGCCAGCAGCAGTCACAGGGGCTCCCTCTCCTACGAGCAGTACTTC. It encodes CASSSHRGSLSYEQYF. Based on the CDR3 plus reference TRBV2 and TRBJ2-7, the full variable domain is EPEVTQTPSHQVTQMGQEVILRCVPISNHLYFYWYRQILGQKVEFLVSFYNNEISEKSEIFDDQFSVERPDGSNFTLKIRSTKLEDSAMYFCASSSHRGSLSYEQYFGPGTRLTVT.

The V call is TRBV4-1, the J call TRBJ1-2; D unclear. Trimming shortened V by 1 base and J by 8 bases, and 11 bases separated the two germline ends. The length of the CDR3 is 13 residues. The germline V gene has CDR1 MGHRA and CDR2 YSYEKL. The CDR3 sequence is CASSQASPGGYTF. CDR3 DNA sequence: TGCGCCAGCAGCCAAGCGTCGCCTGGAGGCTACACCTTC.

The chain is built from TRBV28 and TRBJ2-4; tentatively, D is TRBD1 or TRBD2 (5 bases each). The tail of the sequence fits TRBJ2-5 better, so the J call may be wrong. The CDR3 contains 15 residues. From germline, CDR1 is MDHEN and CDR2 SYDVKM. DNA of the CDR3: TGTGCCAGCGGTCCCGGGACGCTCCCTTGGCAGACCCAGTACTTC. It yields the protein CASGPGTLPWQTQYF.

This chain connects TRBV30 to TRBJ1-2, with D tentatively TRBD1 (6 bases). Germline V gene data show CDR1 as GTSNPN and CDR2 as SVGIG (reference sequence). The CDR3 extends over 14 amino acids. The V end was cut by 0 bases, the J end by 6 bases, with 14 bases between. Written as DNA, the CDR3 is TGTGCCTGGAGTGTATCAGGGGCCTGGAATGGCTACACCTTC. Translated, it gives CAWSVSGAWNGYTF.

The chain links TRBV20-1 to TRBJ2-1; D perhaps matches TRBD1 (5 bases). The V and J ends lost 0 bases and 0 bases respectively, with 9 bases between them. The CDR3 sequence is 15 residues long. CDR1 is DFQATT, CDR2 SNEGSKA, per germline (reference sequence). CDR3 sequence: CSARDPRDSYNEQFF. The CDR3, as DNA: TGCAGTGCTAGAGATCCCAGGGACTCCTACAATGAGCAGTTCTTC.

This clonotype was counted a few times. This chain joins TRBV5-1 and TRBJ2-7; 7 bases align to TRBD1. The CDR3 contains 14 residues. V gave up 4 bases and J gave up 3 bases; unmatched junction bases: 7. The germline V gene encodes CDR1 SGHRS and CDR2 YFSETQ. CDR3 nucleotides: TGCGCCAGCAGCACCCCGGGACAGTACTACGAGCAGTACTTC. Translating it yields CASSTPGQYYEQYF.

The rearrangement joins TRBV2 to TRBJ2-3; TRBD2 matches at 14 bases. In germline, CDR1 is SNHLY, CDR2 FYNNEI. The CDR3 contains 15 residues. With 1 base clipped from V and 7 bases from J, the junction kept 1 base outside the gene matches. The CDR3 loop reads CASSEGTSGGHTQYF. The CDR3 DNA reads TGTGCCAGCAGTGAAGGGACTAGCGGGGGGCATACGCAGTATTTT.

About this clonotype: This could be a read error, since a much larger clone is one nucleotide away. The V call is TRBV4-1, the J call TRBJ2-3, with no clear D. The germline gives CDR1 MGHRA, CDR2 YSYEKL. Trimming cost V 8 bases and J 0 bases, with 9 bases left between them. The CDR3 length is 13 residues. In DNA, the CDR3 is TGCGCCAGCTGCCCGAAGAGCACAGATACGCAGTATTTT. Amino acids: CASCPKSTDTQYF.

This clonotype was seen only a few times. J is TRBJ2-1 and V is TRBV6-6, with D perhaps matching TRBD2 (7 bases). CDR3 length: 15 amino acids. Trimming removed 6 bases at V and 5 bases at J, with 17 bases between. The germline gives CDR1 MNHNY, CDR2 SVGAGI (reference sequence). CDR3 bases: TGTGCCAGCAGCCCAATAGGGGGGGGGAACAATGAGCAGTTCTTC. Amino acid sequence: CASSPIGGGNNEQFF.

The rearrangement uses TRBV20-1 and TRBJ1-2; D is unclear. V dropped 0 bases and J dropped 4 bases, with 9 bases sitting between them. Germline V CDR1 and CDR2: DFQATT, SNEGSKA (reference sequence). This CDR3 has 13 amino acids. CDR3 DNA sequence: TGCAGTGCTAGAGATTTGGGATTCTATGGCTACACCTTC. It yields the protein CSARDLGFYGYTF.

The chain has TRBV11-2 and TRBJ2-1, with 9 bases lining up with TRBD2. The J call is doubtful: the DNA matches TRBJ2-7 better. Germline CDR1 SGHAT, CDR2 FQNNGV. This CDR3 has 16 amino acids. The CDR3, as DNA: TGTGCCAGCAGCACCCCTCGACTAGCGGATTACAATGAGCAGTACTTC. This encodes CASSTPRLADYNEQYF.

This clonotype was seen more than once but under ten times. The J gene is TRBJ2-1, the V gene TRBV5-6; D remains unclear. CDR1 is SGHDT, CDR2 YYEEEE, per germline. The CDR3 runs 16 residues. Trimming pared 0 bases from V and 5 bases from J, leaving 15 bases between. CDR3 sequence (DNA): TGTGCCAGCAGCTTGGAGTGGCTCCCAACCCACAATGAGCAGTTCTTC. Protein product: CASSLEWLPTHNEQFF.

The DNA for the CDR3 is TGCGCCAGCAGCCAGGCAGGACTAGCGCCAAGCACAGATACGCAGTATTTT. It is translated as CASSQAGLAPSTDTQYF. This chain uses TRBV4-1 with TRBJ2-3, with 9 nucleotides matching TRBD2. The ends lost 3 bases at V and 0 bases at J; junction bases unmatched: 7. Germline CDR1 is MGHRA and CDR2 is YSYEKL. This CDR3 has 17 amino acids.

This clonotype was seen more than once but under ten times. V and J are TRBV20-1 and TRBJ2-1, with 8 bases that match TRBD2. The J call could be wrong; TRBJ2-7 is a better fit for the DNA end. The germline V gene has CDR1 DFQATT and CDR2 SNEGSKA (reference sequence). The CDR3 is made up of 13 amino acids. CDR3: CSVATSAYNEQYF. Written as DNA, the CDR3 is TGCAGTGTAGCGACTAGCGCCTACAATGAGCAGTACTTC.

This clonotype was found a few times. The J gene is TRBJ1-4, the V gene TRBV2; no reliable D call. The length of the CDR3 is 15 residues. Germline V lookup: CDR1 SNHLY, CDR2 FYNNEI. V was cut by 6 bases and J by 2 bases, with 13 bases left in between. The CDR3 DNA reads as TGTGCCAGCAGGATGGAAAAAGGGACTAATGAAAAACTGTTTTTT. Residues: CASRMEKGTNEKLFF.

This clonotype was found a few times. A much larger clone lies a single base off, so this may be a read error. The chain has TRBV18 and TRBJ2-5, with D unclear. The CDR3 length is 13 residues. Per germline, CDR1 KGHSH and CDR2 LQKENI. The CDR3 loop reads CASSPQYQETLYF. DNA of the CDR3: TGTGCCAGCTCACCACAGTACCAAGAGACCCTGTACTTC.

The chain has TRBV12-3 or TRBV12-4 and TRBJ2-2; either TRBD1 or TRBD2 may fit D (6 bases each). The CDR3 has 17 amino acids. V lost 9 bases and J lost 6, with 26 bases in between. In DNA form, the CDR3 reads TGTGCCAGTCTCAGGGTGCCCAGGGGCGCGGGACCCGGGGAGCTGTTTTTT. Amino acid sequence: CASLRVPRGAGPGELFF.

This clonotype was counted ten times or more. The CDR3 DNA reads as TGTGCCAGCAGTTTTTATAACATGCGCAATAGATCACCCCTCCACTTT. It yields the protein CASSFYNMRNRSPLHF. The chain recombines TRBV28 with TRBJ1-6, with unresolved D. CDR3 length: 16 residues. With 3 bases removed from V and 10 bases from J, the gap between germline ends came to 19 bases. Germline-derived CDR1 and CDR2 are MDHEN and SYDVKM.